Sequencing of this T cell receptor beta chain was carried out in a study of blood T cells in healthy people across ages. The CDR3 covers 14 residues. V lost 3 bases and J lost 5; bases outside the gene matches: 6. CDR1 is DFQATT and CDR2 is SNEGSKA in the germline V gene (reference sequence). With a J-beta primer mix and a sample-barcoded 5' primer, a second PCR ran roughly 6 to 12 cycles. TCRdb redid the calling of the 5' RACE reads with MiXCR, one entry per CDR3 protein. The data contain 1.5 million to 2 million distinct CDR3 sequences, roughly 28% of them singletons. The study's findings and limits: Estimates based on one million T cells were treated as lower bounds. Roughly linear age-related decline in beta diversity appeared, significant by age approximately 40.

In regard to this clonotype: Its antigen remains unidentified.

Caucasian, healthy and from Russia, the donors were aged between about 6 and 90. Sequenced material: blood. This receptor was obtained from a woman aged 25 to 39 in good health. V gene TRBV20-1 combines with J gene TRBJ2-1, with 8 bases matching TRBD2. This CDR3 is CSASLAGLHNEQFF. The CDR3 region has the DNA TGCAGTGCTAGTCTAGCGGGCCTTCACAATGAGCAGTTCTTC.